The 18 T cell receptor beta chains below come from one sample, sequenced in a study of PD-L1 blockade in urothelial cancer (dated by TCRdb to the late 2010s). The receptor library was made with the immunoSEQ multiplex PCR assay. Here the immuneACCESS table is served through TCRdb, limited to in-frame sequences with V and J called. Missing clones are a known gap in these copies; in checked studies unresolved V genes cover under half, and the rest lacks a known reason. Recorded for this sample are 30,000 to 50,000 clones; 91% of them occurred a single time. The biggest ten clones account for around 11% of the sample. In light of the paper, this sample's time point label describes: pretreatment peripheral blood. The sequencing used PBMCs, collected around atezolizumab (anti-PD-L1) treatment. Receptors originate from a woman aged 55 to 70 with urothelial cancer.

The chain links TRBV10-3 to TRBJ2-5, with 9 bases identical to TRBD1. The CDR3 covers 13 residues. Germline CDR1 is ENHRY and CDR2 is SYGVKD. The V segment lost 5 bases and the J segment 9 bases; nucleotides outside the gene matches: 7. CDR3: CAISRTGEGSQYF. CDR3 bases: TGTGCCATCAGTCGGACAGGGGAGGGGTCCCAGTACTTC.

The chain combines TRBV7-3 with TRBJ2-5, with 9 bases lining up with TRBD1. The CDR3 consists of 14 residues. V shed 3 bases, J shed 7 bases, and the junction held 6 bases outside the gene matches. Germline CDR1 reads SGHTA; CDR2 reads FQGTGA. The CDR3 region is CASSFGTGSGTQYF. The CDR3 DNA reads as TGTGCCAGCAGCTTCGGGACAGGGTCAGGGACCCAGTACTTC.

This chain uses TRBV5-6 with TRBJ2-3; a weak D match, TRBD1 (6 bases). CDR3 length: 16 amino acids. Germline loops: CDR1 SGHDT, CDR2 YYEEEE. Trimming removed 4 bases at V and 3 bases at J, with 18 bases between. The CDR3 spells CASSQDRGGGTDTQYF. CDR3 DNA sequence: TGTGCCAGCAGCCAGGACAGAGGCGGAGGAACAGATACGCAGTATTTT.

V and J are TRBV10-3 and TRBJ2-1; 7 positions agree with TRBD2. Germline CDR1 ENHRY, CDR2 SYGVKD. V shed 0 bases, J shed 10 bases, and the junction held 6 bases outside the gene matches. CDR3 size: 14 residues. In nucleotides, the CDR3 is TGTGCCATCAGTGAGTCATTTGGCGGGAGCGAGCAGTTCTTC. As protein: CAISESFGGSEQFF.

This clone has a single count. This chain uses TRBV7-2 with TRBJ2-3, with unresolved D. In germline, CDR1 is SGHTA, CDR2 FQGNSA. This CDR3 has 14 residues. V dropped 2 bases and J dropped 2 bases, with 8 bases sitting between them. The CDR3 loop is CASSLSSYTDTQYF. The CDR3 DNA sequence: TGTGCCAGCAGCTTAAGCTCTTACACAGATACGCAGTATTTT.

V is TRBV6-4 and J is TRBJ2-7, with TRBD2 matching 12 bases. This CDR3 is built from 14 residues. Germline V gene data show CDR1 as MRHNA and CDR2 as SNTAGT. Trimming removed 2 bases from V and 4 bases from J; junction bases left unmatched: 0. CDR3 protein: CASSDLAGGYEQYF. The CDR3, as DNA: TGTGCCAGCAGTGACCTAGCGGGAGGGTACGAGCAGTACTTC.

The V call is TRBV28, the J call TRBJ1-2; D gene ambiguous. Trimming took off 4 bases at V and 4 bases at J, with 13 bases between the two ends. From germline, CDR1 is MDHEN and CDR2 SYDVKM. The CDR3 is 14 residues long. The CDR3: CASSSNRRIYGYTF. The CDR3 DNA sequence: TGTGCCAGCAGTTCCAATCGGAGGATCTATGGCTACACCTTC.

V usage is TRBV6-1 and J usage is TRBJ2-5; 7 bases line up with TRBD2. CDR1 and CDR2 (germline): MNHNS, SASEGT. The CDR3 has 14 amino acids. The V segment lost 5 bases and the J segment 5 bases; nucleotides outside the gene matches: 8. The CDR3 coding sequence is TGTGCCAGCAGTCAAAATGAACTAGCGGAGACCCAGTACTTC. This sequence encodes CASSQNELAETQYF.

The V and J genes are TRBV7-9 and TRBJ1-1, with 8 bases that match TRBD1. The CDR3 has 15 amino acids. In germline, CDR1 is SEHNR, CDR2 FQNEAQ (reference sequence). V was pared by 5 bases and J by 1 base, with 6 bases of the junction left unmatched. This chain's CDR3 is CASSQYRGRNTEAFF. The CDR3 bases are TGTGCCAGCAGCCAATACAGGGGGAGGAACACTGAAGCTTTCTTT.

The CDR3 here is CASSVTTGISGNTIYF. The CDR3, as DNA: TGTGCCAGCAGCGTTACTACAGGAATTTCTGGAAACACCATATATTTT. This chain links TRBV9 with TRBJ1-3; possible D gene TRBD1, 5 bases. This CDR3 region has 16 residues. From germline, CDR1 is SGDLS and CDR2 YYNGEE. V shed 2 bases and J shed 1 base, with 13 bases lying between them.

This chain links TRBV30 with TRBJ2-1; 7 bases map to TRBD1. The CDR3 is 15 amino acids. V gave up 5 bases and J gave up 0 bases; unmatched junction bases: 7. Germline V gene sequence: CDR1 GTSNPN, CDR2 SVGIG (reference sequence). The CDR3 sequence: CAWDLQGSSYNEQFF. DNA of the CDR3: TGTGCCTGGGACCTACAGGGGAGCTCCTACAATGAGCAGTTCTTC.

V gene TRBV7-8 combines with J gene TRBJ1-5; TRBD1 might be the D (5 bases). This CDR3 region has 16 residues. V gave up 5 bases and J gave up 2 bases, with 16 bases separating them. Germline values: CDR1 SGHVS, CDR2 FQNEAQ. The CDR3 reads CASSERQYMGNQPQHF. The CDR3 nucleotides read TGTGCCAGCAGCGAACGACAGTACATGGGCAATCAGCCCCAGCATTTT.

The J gene is TRBJ1-3, the V gene TRBV5-5, with TRBD1 matching 8 bases. The germline gives CDR1 SGHKS, CDR2 YYEKEE (reference sequence). This CDR3 is 18 amino acids long. Trimming took 0 bases from V and 5 from J; bases not matched to a gene: 13. CDR3 sequence (DNA): TGTGCCAGCAGCTTGGATTATTCAGGGGGCGTCAGCAGAAACACCATATATTTT. Translating gives CASSLDYSGGVSRNTIYF.

This clone rates as medium-sized. V usage is TRBV19 and J usage is TRBJ1-2; 7 positions match TRBD1. CDR1 is LNHDA, CDR2 SQIVND, per germline (reference sequence). Trimming took 6 bases from V and 4 from J; bases not matched to a gene: 8. The CDR3 sequence is 14 residues long. CDR3 in DNA: TGTGCCAGTAGGAAGAACAGGGGAACCTATGGCTACACCTTC. It is translated as CASRKNRGTYGYTF. Full variable domain (outside the CDR3, taken from reference TRBV19 and TRBJ1-2): DGGITQSPKYLFRKEGQNVTLSCEQNLNHDAMYWYRQDPGQGLRLIYYSQIVNDFQKGDIAEGYSVSREKKESFPLTVTSAQKNPTAFYLCASRKNRGTYGYTFGSGTRLTVV.

V gene TRBV6-1 combines with J gene TRBJ2-5, with TRBD2 identical over 11 bases. Trimming removed 2 bases from V and 1 base from J; junction bases left unmatched: 6. The CDR3 is made up of 17 amino acids. CDR1 MNHNS and CDR2 SASEGT come from the germline V gene. CDR3: CASSEPAGLAGQETQYF. The CDR3 DNA follows: TGTGCCAGCAGTGAACCGGCCGGACTAGCGGGCCAAGAGACCCAGTACTTC.

The chain joins TRBV6-4 to TRBJ1-1; tentatively, D is TRBD1 (5 bases). Germline loops: CDR1 MRHNA, CDR2 SNTAGT. This CDR3 region has 11 residues. Trimming shortened V by 9 bases and J by 4 bases, and 9 bases separated the two germline ends. The CDR3 loop reads CASRGGTEAFF. As DNA, the CDR3 is TGTGCCAGTAGGGGTGGCACTGAAGCTTTCTTT.

The J gene is TRBJ2-7, the V gene TRBV27; the D gene is possibly TRBD2 (6 bases). Germline CDR1 reads MNHEY; CDR2 reads SMNVEV (reference sequence). CDR3 length: 15 amino acids. V gave up 0 bases and J gave up 3 bases, with 12 bases separating them. The CDR3 reads CASSLSAGSLYEQYF. Here the CDR3 DNA reads TGTGCCAGCAGTTTATCGGCGGGATCTCTCTACGAGCAGTACTTC.

This chain joins TRBV6-6 and TRBJ2-7, with D possibly being TRBD1 (7 bases). Between the trimmed V and J ends, which lost 6 bases and 3 bases, there was a span of 15 bases. The CDR3 contains 14 residues. Germline V gene data show CDR1 as MNHNY and CDR2 as SVGAGI (reference sequence). The CDR3 nucleotides are TGTGCCAGCAGGGATGCGGGACAGAGCTACGAGCAGTACTTC. Translated: CASRDAGQSYEQYF.